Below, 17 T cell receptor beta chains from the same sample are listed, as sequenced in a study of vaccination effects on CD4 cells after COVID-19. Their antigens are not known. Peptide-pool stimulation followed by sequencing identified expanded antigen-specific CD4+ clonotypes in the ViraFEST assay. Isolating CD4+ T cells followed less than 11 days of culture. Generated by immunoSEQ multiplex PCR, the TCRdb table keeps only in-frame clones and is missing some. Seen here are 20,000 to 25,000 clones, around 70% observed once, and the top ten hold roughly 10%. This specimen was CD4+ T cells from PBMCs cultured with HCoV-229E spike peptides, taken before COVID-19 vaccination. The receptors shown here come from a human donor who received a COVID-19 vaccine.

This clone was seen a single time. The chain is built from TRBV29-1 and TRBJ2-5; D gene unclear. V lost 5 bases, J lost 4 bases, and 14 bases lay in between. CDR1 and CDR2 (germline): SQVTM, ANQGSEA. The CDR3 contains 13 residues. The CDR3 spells CSVSVDWRETQYF. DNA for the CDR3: TGCAGCGTTTCGGTCGACTGGAGAGAGACCCAGTACTTC.

The CDR3 is CASSDGGYEQYF. The CDR3 DNA reads TGCGCCAGCAGTGACGGTGGCTACGAGCAGTACTTC. The chain has TRBV10-1 and TRBJ2-7; D is ambiguous. In germline, CDR1 is WNHNN, CDR2 SYGVQD (reference sequence). This CDR3 has 12 amino acids. Trimming cost V 3 bases and J 3 bases, with 6 bases left between them.

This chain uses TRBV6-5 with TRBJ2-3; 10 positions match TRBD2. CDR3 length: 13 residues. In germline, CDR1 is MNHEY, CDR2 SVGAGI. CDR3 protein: CATEREGADTQYF. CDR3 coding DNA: TGTGCTACCGAGCGGGAGGGGGCAGATACGCAGTATTTT.

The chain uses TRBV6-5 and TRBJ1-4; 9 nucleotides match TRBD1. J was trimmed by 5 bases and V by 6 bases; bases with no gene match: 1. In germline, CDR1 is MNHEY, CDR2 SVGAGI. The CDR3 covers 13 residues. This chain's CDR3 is CASRDRGNEKLFF. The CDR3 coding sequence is TGTGCCAGCAGGGACAGGGGAAATGAAAAACTGTTTTTT.

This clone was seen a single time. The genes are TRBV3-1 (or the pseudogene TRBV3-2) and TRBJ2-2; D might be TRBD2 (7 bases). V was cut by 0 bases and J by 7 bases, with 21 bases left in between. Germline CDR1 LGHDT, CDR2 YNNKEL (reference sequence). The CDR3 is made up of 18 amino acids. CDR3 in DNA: TGTGCCAGCAGCCAAGAAATTCTTGTCAGGGGAGGGTTCGGGGAGCTGTTTTTT. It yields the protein CASSQEILVRGGFGELFF.

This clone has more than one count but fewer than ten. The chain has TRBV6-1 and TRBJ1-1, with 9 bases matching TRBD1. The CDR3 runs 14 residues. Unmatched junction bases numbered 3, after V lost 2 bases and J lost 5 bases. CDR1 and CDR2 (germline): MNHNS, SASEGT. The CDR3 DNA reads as TGTGCCAGCAGTGAACAGACAGGGGGGACTGAAGCTTTCTTT. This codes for CASSEQTGGTEAFF.

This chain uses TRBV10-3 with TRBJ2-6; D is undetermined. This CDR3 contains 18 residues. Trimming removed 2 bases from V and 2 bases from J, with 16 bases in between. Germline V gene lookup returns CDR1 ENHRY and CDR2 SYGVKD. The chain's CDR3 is CAISERALGSTGANVLTF. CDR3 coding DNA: TGTGCCATCAGTGAGAGGGCCCTGGGGTCCACTGGGGCCAACGTCCTGACTTTC.

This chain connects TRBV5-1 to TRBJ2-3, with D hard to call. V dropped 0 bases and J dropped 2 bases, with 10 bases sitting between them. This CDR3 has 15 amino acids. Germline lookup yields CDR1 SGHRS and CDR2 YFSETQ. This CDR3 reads CASSLEDGYTDTQYF. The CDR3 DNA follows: TGCGCCAGCAGCTTGGAGGACGGATACACAGATACGCAGTATTTT.

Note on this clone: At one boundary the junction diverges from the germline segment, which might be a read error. The CDR3 region is CASSYSYGGTYTQYF. The CDR3 nucleotides are TGTGCCAGCAGTTACTCGTATGGGGGCACATATACGCAGTATTTT. This chain connects TRBV6-5 to TRBJ2-3, with D possibly being TRBD1 (6 bases). Germline lookup yields CDR1 MNHEY and CDR2 SVGAGI. This CDR3 has 15 amino acids.

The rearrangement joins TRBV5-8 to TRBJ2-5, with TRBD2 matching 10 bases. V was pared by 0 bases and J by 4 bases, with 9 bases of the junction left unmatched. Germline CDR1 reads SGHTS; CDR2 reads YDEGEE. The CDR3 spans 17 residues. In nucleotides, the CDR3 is TGTGCCAGCAGCTTGGGTACAGCGGGGGGGCCGGGAGAGACCCAGTACTTC. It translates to CASSLGTAGGPGETQYF. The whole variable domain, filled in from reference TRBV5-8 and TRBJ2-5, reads EAGVTQSPTHLIKTRGQQATLRCSPISGHTSVYWYQQALGLGLQFLLWYDEGEERNRGNFPPRFSGRQFPNYSSELNVNALELEDSALYLCASSLGTAGGPGETQYFGPGTRLLVL.

The CDR3 here is CASSLSTGVNEKLFF. DNA for the CDR3: TGTGCCAGCAGCTTGTCTACGGGGGTAAATGAAAAACTGTTTTTT. The J gene is TRBJ1-4, the V gene TRBV7-9, with D tentatively TRBD1 (5 bases). The CDR3 runs to 15 residues. V gave up 3 bases and J gave up 5 bases, with 13 bases separating them. Germline V CDR1 and CDR2: SEHNR, FQNEAQ (reference sequence).

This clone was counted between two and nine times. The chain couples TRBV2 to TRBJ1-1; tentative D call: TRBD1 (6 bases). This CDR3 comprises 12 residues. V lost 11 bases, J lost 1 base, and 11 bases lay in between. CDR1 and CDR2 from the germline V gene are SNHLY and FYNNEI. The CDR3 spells CAGGLSNTEAFF. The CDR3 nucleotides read TGTGCCGGGGGGCTCTCGAACACTGAAGCTTTCTTT.

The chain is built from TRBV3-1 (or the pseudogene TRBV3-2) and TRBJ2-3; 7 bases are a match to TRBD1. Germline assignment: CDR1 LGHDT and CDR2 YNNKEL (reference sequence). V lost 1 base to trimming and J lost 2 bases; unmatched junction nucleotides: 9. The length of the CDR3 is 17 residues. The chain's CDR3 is CASSQVVGGRVTDTQYF. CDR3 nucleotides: TGTGCCAGCAGCCAAGTGGTAGGGGGCAGGGTCACAGATACGCAGTATTTT.

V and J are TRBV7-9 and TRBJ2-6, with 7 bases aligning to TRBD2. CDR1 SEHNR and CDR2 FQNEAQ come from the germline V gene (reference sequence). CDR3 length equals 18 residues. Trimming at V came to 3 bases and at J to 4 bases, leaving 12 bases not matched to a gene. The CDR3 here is CASSLGGTLSRGANVLTF. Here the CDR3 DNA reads TGTGCCAGCAGCTTGGGAGGGACTCTATCCCGGGGGGCCAACGTCCTGACTTTC.

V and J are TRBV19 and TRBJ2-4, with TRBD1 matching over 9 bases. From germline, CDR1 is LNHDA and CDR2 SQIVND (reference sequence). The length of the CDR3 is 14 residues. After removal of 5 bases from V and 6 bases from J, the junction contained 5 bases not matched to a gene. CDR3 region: CASSDRGYGNIQYF. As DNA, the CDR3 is TGTGCCAGTAGTGACAGGGGGTACGGAAACATTCAGTACTTC.

CDR3 sequence: CARTGLADTQYF. The CDR3 DNA reads TGTGCCAGGACAGGGTTGGCAGATACGCAGTATTTT. The rearrangement uses TRBV19 and TRBJ2-3; TRBD1 agrees at 7 bases. The CDR3 spans 12 residues. CDR1 is LNHDA, CDR2 SQIVND, per germline (reference sequence). The J segment lost 4 bases and the V segment lost 9 bases, leaving 4 bases of the junction unmatched.

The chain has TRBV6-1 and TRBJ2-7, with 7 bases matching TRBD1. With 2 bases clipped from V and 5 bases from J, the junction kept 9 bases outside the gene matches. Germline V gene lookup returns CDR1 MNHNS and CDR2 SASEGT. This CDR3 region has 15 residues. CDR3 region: CASSEREGARNEQYF. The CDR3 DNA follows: TGTGCCAGCAGTGAAAGAGAGGGGGCAAGGAACGAGCAGTACTTC.